This T cell receptor beta chain was recorded in a study of T-cell memory formation after mild COVID-19. Findings of the study overall: Within pre-infection memory, some responding clones were found, suggesting cross-reactive memory joined. Contracting CD4+ clones sat mainly in CM and EM; CD8+ in EMRA. Whereas later expanders leaned CD4+, clones contracting day 15 to 85 showed a balanced CD4/CD8 makeup.

The length of the CDR3 is 14 residues. Germline CDR1 SGDLS, CDR2 YYNGEE. V lost 0 bases, J lost 7 bases, and 11 bases lay in between. In regard to this clonotype: Its antigen is as yet unknown.

MiXCR was run by TCRdb on the 5' RACE reads, yielding one entry per CDR3 protein. The profile shows approximately 180,000 distinct CDR3 sequences, 16% of them singletons. The specimen was PBMCs or a T cell subset sorted from them (not recorded which). The rearrangement uses TRBV9 and TRBJ2-1; D perhaps matches TRBD2 (5 bases). The TCR comes from an adult woman who had mild COVID-19 (a few samples of this study predate the infection). Cell type and time point are not known. In DNA form, the CDR3 reads TGTGCCAGCAGCGTAGGGGAGACGGGGAATGAGCAGTTCTTC. Translating it yields CASSVGETGNEQFF.